This TCR beta chain was profiled in a study of T-cell memory formation after mild COVID-19. Study-wide context: Most TCR clusters belonged to a single donor.

Libraries for TCRalpha and TCRbeta carried sample barcodes and unique molecular identifiers via 5'RACE. Via MiXCR, TCRdb re-called the 5' RACE reads, giving one row per CDR3 protein. The sample includes about 140,000 distinct CDR3 sequences, over 6% of them seen just once. Overall study results and limits: Pre-infection memory already had some responding clones, implying cross-reactive memory joined. Clones that contracted from day 15 to 85 were balanced CD4/CD8, while later expanders leaned CD4+.

Trimming took off 1 base at V and 1 base at J, with 10 bases between the two ends. The CDR3 sequence is 15 residues long. Germline-derived CDR1 and CDR2 are MGHRA and YSYEKL. Of note for this clonotype: Antigen: not known.

The sequencing input was PBMCs or a T cell subset sorted from them (not recorded which). The chain recombines TRBV4-1 with TRBJ1-1; D not resolved. This clonotype was obtained from an adult woman who had mild COVID-19 (a few samples of this study predate the infection). Cell type and time point are not known. The DNA of the CDR3 is TGCGCCAGCAGCCAAGGTCGGCAGAAGAACACTGAAGCTTTCTTT. This translates into CASSQGRQKNTEAFF.